Following are 7 T cell receptor beta chains from one sample sequenced in a study of graft-versus-host responses after intestinal transplantation. Clones were read by immunoSEQ multiplex PCR, and TCRdb kept only the in-frame ones, dropping some. The sample has roughly 53,000 clones, 91% seen once. The sequenced sample was PBMCs, obtained around 95 weeks after intestinal transplant. These receptors originate from a human patient who received an intestinal transplant, so some T cells may come from the graft donor.

V and J are TRBV27 and TRBJ2-7, with 8 bases matching TRBD1. V lost 5 bases, J lost 6 bases, and 6 bases stayed unmatched. This CDR3 is built from 13 residues. The V gene's germline CDR1 is MNHEY and CDR2 SMNVEV (reference sequence). Written as DNA, the CDR3 is TGTGCCAGCAGTGCCGCGGACAGGGCCGAGCAGTACTTC. Protein sequence: CASSAADRAEQYF.

The chain links TRBV6-1 to TRBJ2-1; TRBD2 matches 8 bases. Per the germline V gene, CDR1 is MNHNS and CDR2 is SASEGT. J lost 0 bases, V lost 4 bases, and 2 bases had no gene match. The CDR3 consists of 15 residues. The CDR3 DNA reads TGTGCCAGCAGTGGCCGGGGGGGCTCCTACAATGAGCAGTTCTTC. Protein sequence: CASSGRGGSYNEQFF.

This sequence joins TRBV18 and TRBJ2-6; the match to TRBD2 covers 10 bases. The CDR3 spans 20 residues. Germline loops: CDR1 KGHSH, CDR2 LQKENI. The V gene end was trimmed by 1 base and the J gene end by 0 bases; junction bases not matched to a gene: 9. CDR3 in amino acids: CASSPRSSGGPVSGANVLTF. The CDR3 region has the DNA TGTGCCAGCTCACCACGCTCTAGCGGGGGCCCGGTCTCTGGGGCCAACGTCCTGACTTTC.

V gene TRBV7-2 combines with J gene TRBJ2-3; D might be TRBD2 (6 bases). The germline V gene encodes CDR1 SGHTA and CDR2 FQGNSA. The germline V and J ends were trimmed by 4 bases and 4 bases, with 12 bases remaining between them. CDR3 length: 14 amino acids. As DNA, the CDR3 is TGTGCCAGCAGCTCACTTCGACTAGCAGATACGCAGTATTTT. This codes for CASSSLRLADTQYF.

The genes are TRBV6-1 and TRBJ2-1; 10 bases align to TRBD1. The length of the CDR3 is 15 residues. V lost 7 bases to trimming and J lost 6 bases; unmatched junction nucleotides: 9. Per germline, CDR1 MNHNS and CDR2 SASEGT. The CDR3 is CASTMYRTGGNEQFF. CDR3 nucleotides: TGTGCCAGCACCATGTATCGGACAGGGGGCAATGAGCAGTTCTTC.

The rearrangement links TRBV10-1 to TRBJ2-1; D gene unclear. V was trimmed by 2 bases and J by 10 bases, leaving 15 bases between them. Germline lookup yields CDR1 WNHNN and CDR2 SYGVQD (reference sequence). The CDR3 is 14 residues long. The DNA for the CDR3 is TGCGCCAGCAGTGAGACTCAAGCCCGAGCAGAGCAGTTCTTC. Its protein is CASSETQARAEQFF.

V is TRBV6-5 and J is TRBJ2-7; D ambiguous. V was clipped by 2 bases and J by 2 bases, with 13 bases between them. CDR3 size: 15 residues. Germline lookup yields CDR1 MNHEY and CDR2 SVGAGI. Written as DNA, the CDR3 is TGTGCCAGCAGTTACGCGTCAATAAACCCCTACGAGCAGTACTTC. Translating it yields CASSYASINPYEQYF.